Sequencing of this T cell receptor beta chain was carried out in a study of T cell changes during pregnancy in multiple sclerosis (dated by TCRdb to between 2017 and 2020). In the study overall: Changes in the T cell repertoire over the course of pregnancy were examined in this study in women with multiple sclerosis.

The library was produced with the immunoSEQ multiplex PCR assay. The source is immuneACCESS, and TCRdb retained only in-frame sequences with V and J called. Part of the clones is not carried over; for the studies checked, unresolved V genes explain less than half of this, and the remainder is unexplained. This sample comprises approximately 25,000 clones, 88% of them detected only once. Of the sample, 0.74% falls within the top ten clones. On this clone: The antigen this receptor binds is unknown. It has no much larger one-base neighbor in the sample; base qualities were not kept.

Measured from the cysteine to the phenylalanine, the CDR3 is 12 residues long. The CDR3 DNA has 36 bases and is translated from base 1. According to the germline V gene, CDR1 reads KGHSH and CDR2 reads LQKENI. The junction carries 14 bases between V and J, which are trimmed by 5 bases and 12 bases respectively. The chain joins TRBV18 to TRBJ2-1, with a weak D call of TRBD2 (6 bases match). The input for sequencing was CD4+ T cells from peripheral blood mononuclear cells, taken in the first trimester of pregnancy. The receptor's source is a female donor in good health, enrolled as a control in a pregnancy study. The nucleotide sequence reads TGTGCCAGCTCATCGCGGGACTTAGGGCAGTTCTTC. It specifies CASSSRDLGQFF.